Below are 24 T cell receptor beta chains sequenced from a single sample in a study of T-cell reconstitution after alpha-beta-depleted transplantation in children. Unique molecular identifiers were used in preparing the TCRbeta library. TCRdb reprocessed the PCR reads with MiXCR, giving one entry per CDR3 protein. The sample holds 350,000 to 450,000 distinct CDR3 sequences, about a fifth seen once. The sample in question was PBMCs from the stem cell graft donor, obtained from the stem cell graft. The receptor source for this set is a human donor who donated a stem cell graft to a child with acute myeloid leukemia.

This clonotype came up many times. V usage is TRBV29-1 and J usage is TRBJ2-5; TRBD2 aligns across 8 bases. Germline CDR1 SQVTM, CDR2 ANQGSEA. The J segment lost 2 bases and the V segment lost 7 bases, leaving 6 bases of the junction unmatched. CDR3 length: 13 residues. In nucleotides, the CDR3 is TGCAGCGCCTTAGCGGGAAAACAAGAGACCCAGTACTTC. Translating gives CSALAGKQETQYF.

This clonotype was seen repeatedly, ten times or more. The chain couples TRBV20-1 to TRBJ1-6, with D possibly being TRBD1 (6 bases). Germline V gene lookup returns CDR1 DFQATT and CDR2 SNEGSKA (reference sequence). The CDR3 has 13 amino acids. Trimming pared 6 bases from V and 10 bases from J, leaving 16 bases between. CDR3 sequence reads: CSATQGSGSPLHF. The CDR3 coding sequence is TGCAGTGCGACACAGGGTTCAGGATCACCCCTCCACTTT.

In its sample, this clonotype was seen many times. The chain couples TRBV15 to TRBJ2-7; D is uncertain. The germline CDR1 and CDR2 sequences are LNHNV and YYDKDF (reference sequence). V shed 3 bases and J shed 1 base, with 10 bases lying between them. The CDR3 is 14 residues long. CDR3: CATSSAQGSYEQYF. The CDR3 nucleotides read TGTGCCACCAGCAGTGCACAAGGATCCTACGAGCAGTACTTC.

The chain uses TRBV11-2 and TRBJ2-1, with TRBD2 identical over 11 bases. V trimming: 4 bases; J trimming: 8 bases; junction bases outside the gene matches: 13. The CDR3 is made up of 17 amino acids. The V gene's germline CDR1 is SGHAT and CDR2 FQNNGV. CDR3 sequence (DNA): TGTGCCAGCAGCTCAGTTAGCGGGAGGGCTGGTCGCGATGAGCAGTTCTTC. Amino acid sequence: CASSSVSGRAGRDEQFF.

This clonotype was seen only a few times. The chain uses TRBV12-3 or TRBV12-4 and TRBJ1-5; TRBD1 matches at 8 bases. V shed 5 bases and J 2 bases; nucleotides not matched to a gene: 5. The CDR3 is 15 amino acids. The CDR3 DNA reads TGTGCCAGCAGTCCGGACAGGGCGGGCAATCAGCCCCAGCATTTT. Its translation is CASSPDRAGNQPQHF.

This clonotype showed up just a few times. The chain links TRBV20-1 to TRBJ1-5; weak D call: TRBD1 (5 bases). V gave up 5 bases and J gave up 4 bases, with 18 bases separating them. Germline V lookup: CDR1 DFQATT, CDR2 SNEGSKA (reference sequence). This CDR3 is built from 15 residues. The CDR3 sequence: CSALNRQMRNQPQHF. DNA for the CDR3: TGCAGTGCTCTGAATAGACAGATGCGGAATCAGCCCCAGCATTTT.

This chain connects TRBV2 to TRBJ2-1, with 12 bases identical to TRBD2. J gave up 3 bases and V 7 bases, and 13 bases lay outside the gene matches. The length of the CDR3 is 18 residues. CDR1 is SNHLY, CDR2 FYNNEI, per germline. The CDR3 nucleotides read TGTGCCAGCACCGGGGACAGGGAGGGACTAGCGGGCTACAATGAGCAGTTCTTC. Its translation is CASTGDREGLAGYNEQFF.

The chain recombines TRBV25-1 with TRBJ2-7, with a weak D call TRBD1 (5 bases). The V end was cut by 3 bases, the J end by 2 bases, with 14 bases between. This CDR3 is built from 15 residues. Germline V gene lookup returns CDR1 MGHDK and CDR2 SYGVNS. The CDR3 sequence: CASSEGRAGTYEQYF. DNA of the CDR3: TGTGCCAGCAGTGAGGGCAGGGCTGGGACCTACGAGCAGTACTTC.

V and J are TRBV2 and TRBJ2-3; D not resolved. The germline V and J ends were trimmed by 8 bases and 2 bases, with 20 bases remaining between them. The CDR3 consists of 16 residues. Per the germline V gene, CDR1 is SNHLY and CDR2 is FYNNEI. CDR3 region: CASFIVGRRNTDTQYF. Here the CDR3 DNA reads TGTGCCAGCTTCATAGTTGGCCGAAGAAACACAGATACGCAGTATTTT.

This clonotype was observed a handful of times. The V call is TRBV5-1, the J call TRBJ2-3; D is possibly TRBD2 (6 bases). CDR1 SGHRS and CDR2 YFSETQ come from the germline V gene. CDR3 length equals 17 residues. The V gene lost 0 bases and the J gene lost 4 bases, with 18 bases spanning the gap. The CDR3 sequence is CASSLGPVGASADTQYF. The CDR3 region has the DNA TGCGCCAGCAGCTTGGGTCCCGTCGGGGCTAGCGCAGATACGCAGTATTTT.

This clonotype has a count of ten or more. CDR3 DNA: TGTGCCAGCAGGTTGCCAGGATGGGAGACCCAGTACTTC. This codes for CASRLPGWETQYF. This chain joins TRBV28 and TRBJ2-5; D not certain. V was shortened by 6 bases and J by 5 bases, with 13 bases between the two germline ends. The CDR3 loop spans 13 amino acids. Germline assignment: CDR1 MDHEN and CDR2 SYDVKM.

The CDR3 reads CSVEPQTWDTEAFF. The CDR3 DNA sequence: TGCAGCGTTGAGCCCCAGACGTGGGACACTGAAGCTTTCTTT. The V gene is TRBV29-1, the J gene TRBJ1-1; D not resolved. V lost 3 bases, J lost 3 bases, and 14 bases lay in between. The CDR3 spans 14 residues. Germline-derived CDR1 and CDR2 are SQVTM and ANQGSEA.

This clonotype was detected only a few times. V gene TRBV7-2 combines with J gene TRBJ2-1; TRBD2 agrees at 15 bases. The junction had 1 base not matched to a gene; V was cut back by 6 bases and J by 4 bases. From germline, CDR1 is SGHTA and CDR2 FQGNSA. The CDR3 spans 15 residues. CDR3 region: CASRGLAGGYNEQFF. In DNA form, the CDR3 reads TGTGCCAGCAGGGGACTAGCGGGGGGATACAATGAGCAGTTCTTC.

This clonotype turned up a few times. This chain connects TRBV6-1 to TRBJ2-7; 8 bases map to TRBD1. J gave up 4 bases and V 5 bases, and 7 bases lay outside the gene matches. The CDR3 extends over 14 amino acids. Germline V gene data show CDR1 as MNHNS and CDR2 as SASEGT. The CDR3 bases are TGTGCCAGCAGTCCGTGGGACAGGCCTTACGAGCAGTACTTC. This sequence encodes CASSPWDRPYEQYF.

There are many counts of this clonotype. The V call is TRBV27, the J call TRBJ2-7; possibly TRBD2 for D (6 bases). This CDR3 is built from 15 residues. The V and J ends lost 0 bases and 0 bases respectively, with 9 bases between them. Germline V gives CDR1 MNHEY, CDR2 SMNVEV (reference sequence). The CDR3 bases are TGTGCCAGCAGTTTATCGGGACTCAGCTCCTACGAGCAGTACTTC. Amino acid sequence: CASSLSGLSSYEQYF.

The J gene is TRBJ2-4, the V gene TRBV5-6; 7 nucleotides agree with TRBD2. Germline trimming cut 1 base from V and 0 bases from J; bases unmatched to any gene: 4. Germline lookup yields CDR1 SGHDT and CDR2 YYEEEE. The length of the CDR3 is 16 residues. CDR3 loop: CASSLPSGLAKNIQYF. CDR3 in DNA: TGTGCCAGCAGCTTGCCTAGCGGTCTAGCCAAAAACATTCAGTACTTC. Drawing the rest from reference TRBV5-6 and TRBJ2-4, the complete variable domain is DAGVTQSPTHLIKTRGQQVTLRCSPKSGHDTVSWYQQALGQGPQFIFQYYEEEERQRGNFPDRFSGHQFPNYSSELNVNALLLGDSALYLCASSLPSGLAKNIQYFGAGTRLSVL.

In its sample, this clonotype was seen a few times. The chain is built from TRBV25-1 and TRBJ2-5, with D possibly matching TRBD1 (5 bases). This CDR3 comprises 14 residues. The germline V gene has CDR1 MGHDK and CDR2 SYGVNS. Trimming took off 3 bases at V and 5 bases at J, with 13 bases between the two ends. Here the CDR3 reads CASSDNIPGETQYF. The CDR3 DNA reads TGTGCCAGCAGTGACAACATCCCAGGGGAGACCCAGTACTTC.

The chain combines TRBV15 with TRBJ1-3; D not certain. Germline loops: CDR1 LNHNV, CDR2 YYDKDF (reference sequence). The CDR3 extends over 12 amino acids. The V end was cut by 0 bases, the J end by 5 bases, with 2 bases between. This chain's CDR3 is CATSRERNTIYF. The CDR3 nucleotides are TGTGCCACCAGCAGAGAAAGAAACACCATATATTTT.

The V gene is TRBV12-3 or TRBV12-4, the J gene TRBJ2-7; D is unresolved. The CDR3 has 13 residues. V was trimmed by 7 bases and J by 5 bases, leaving 15 bases between them. This CDR3 is CASTNQGSNEQYF. The CDR3 DNA follows: TGTGCCAGCACTAATCAAGGTTCGAACGAGCAGTACTTC.

CDR3 sequence reads: CASSLQGEYEQYF. In DNA form, the CDR3 reads TGTGCCAGCAGCTTACAGGGAGAGTACGAGCAGTACTTC. The chain uses TRBV7-6 and TRBJ2-7; the D gene could be TRBD1 or TRBD2 (5 bases each). Between the trimmed V and J ends, which lost 2 bases and 4 bases, there was a span of 9 bases. Germline loops: CDR1 SGHVS, CDR2 FNYEAQ. There are 13 residues in the CDR3.

Many counts were recorded for this clonotype. This chain links TRBV25-1 with TRBJ2-4; TRBD2 is a possible D gene (5 bases). This CDR3 is 13 amino acids long. The V and J ends lost 7 bases and 1 base respectively, with 8 bases between them. Germline V lookup: CDR1 MGHDK, CDR2 SYGVNS. CDR3 sequence: CASKGGAKNIQYF. CDR3 coding DNA: TGTGCCAGCAAGGGCGGGGCCAAAAACATTCAGTACTTC.

This chain uses TRBV3-1 with TRBJ2-6; D not certain. Germline V gene sequence: CDR1 LGHDT, CDR2 YNNKEL (reference sequence). Trimming removed 0 bases from V and 2 bases from J, with 5 bases in between. CDR3 length: 15 residues. In DNA, the CDR3 is TGTGCCAGCAGCCAAGACGGAGCTGGGGCCAACGTCCTGACTTTC. It translates to CASSQDGAGANVLTF.

The chain links TRBV11-2 to TRBJ2-3; TRBD2 matches at 10 bases. Germline CDR1 is SGHAT and CDR2 is FQNNGV. CDR3 size: 15 residues. The ends lost 6 bases at V and 1 base at J; junction bases unmatched: 4. Written as DNA, the CDR3 is TGTGCCAGCAGGCAAGCGGGAGGGGGCACAGATACGCAGTATTTT. This gives the protein CASRQAGGGTDTQYF.

CDR3 sequence (DNA): TGTGCCAGCACCCCCGGGACAGTCACCTACGAGCAGTACTTC. Its translation: CASTPGTVTYEQYF. The chain has TRBV28 and TRBJ2-7; 7 bases align to TRBD1. Germline-derived CDR1 and CDR2 are MDHEN and SYDVKM. Losses at the gene ends were 7 bases for V and 2 bases for J; bases not matched to a gene: 8. CDR3 length equals 14 residues.